One sample yielded the 31 T cell receptor beta chains listed below, sequenced in a study of cytomegalovirus exposure and HLA in healthy donors. The PCR was carried out with 60 Vbeta primers and 13 Jbeta primers. Sequencing used immunoSEQ multiplex PCR; TCRdb keeps in-frame clones, though not all of them. The sample shows roughly 90,000 clones, more than 75% of them seen only once. Sequencing was done on a sample of PBMCs. The receptors come from a young man in good health and CMV-seronegative.

The chain employs TRBV6-1 and TRBJ1-1; D is perhaps TRBD1 (5 bases). From germline, CDR1 is MNHNS and CDR2 SASEGT. CDR3 length: 13 amino acids. V lost 6 bases and J lost 1, with 9 bases in between. CDR3 amino acids: CASRERGNTEAFF. The CDR3 coding sequence is TGTGCCAGCAGGGAAAGGGGGAACACTGAAGCTTTCTTT.

The rearrangement joins TRBV13 to TRBJ1-6; 8 bases are a match to TRBD1. This CDR3 has 16 amino acids. Germline CDR1 and CDR2: PRHDT and FYEKMQ (reference sequence). V dropped 4 bases and J dropped 9; count of bases not matched to a gene: 11. In nucleotides, the CDR3 is TGTGCCAGCAGCTGGGGCAGGGGGCAATTTCGTTCACCCCTCCACTTT. It is translated as CASSWGRGQFRSPLHF.

The chain has TRBV18 and TRBJ1-1, with no clear D. Germline CDR1 reads KGHSH; CDR2 reads LQKENI. CDR3 length: 14 residues. Trimming took 6 bases from V and 0 from J, leaving 11 bases between them. The CDR3: CASSPAALNTEAFF. Written as DNA, the CDR3 is TGTGCCAGCTCCCCCGCGGCTCTGAACACTGAAGCTTTCTTT.

V usage is TRBV19 and J usage is TRBJ2-2; perhaps TRBD2 as D (6 bases). CDR3 length: 13 residues. V was shortened by 11 bases and J by 1 base, with 11 bases between the two germline ends. Looked up from germline, CDR1 is LNHDA and CDR2 is SQIVND (reference sequence). CDR3 sequence (DNA): TGTGCCGGAGGGCGAGGGAACACCGGGGAGCTGTTTTTT. Translated: CAGGRGNTGELFF.

The chain carries TRBV4-1 and TRBJ2-5, with TRBD1 matching over 10 bases. Germline lookup yields CDR1 MGHRA and CDR2 YSYEKL. The CDR3 loop spans 15 amino acids. V lost 1 base, J lost 5 bases, and 4 bases stayed unmatched. The CDR3 DNA sequence: TGCGCCAGCAGCCAAGTCGGGACAGGGGACGAGACCCAGTACTTC. The encoded protein is CASSQVGTGDETQYF.

CDR3 DNA: TGTGCTAGTGGTTTTTTATTCAACAGGGGGCATGGTAATTCACCCCTCCACTTT. It yields the protein CASGFLFNRGHGNSPLHF. The chain recombines TRBV12-5 with TRBJ1-6; 9 nucleotides line up with TRBD1. Germline V CDR1 and CDR2: LGHNT, FRNRAP. Trimming removed 3 bases from V and 6 bases from J; junction bases left unmatched: 12. This CDR3 is built from 18 residues.

To note about this clone: The sample contains more than one DNA sequence encoding this CDR3. The genes are TRBV18 and TRBJ1-1; TRBD1 matches at 8 bases. The V segment lost 3 bases and the J segment 1 base; nucleotides outside the gene matches: 1. There are 14 residues in the CDR3. Germline CDR1 KGHSH, CDR2 LQKENI. CDR3 amino acids: CASSPGTGNTEAFF. In DNA form, the CDR3 reads TGTGCCAGCTCACCCGGGACAGGGAACACTGAAGCTTTCTTT.

The chain recombines TRBV18 with TRBJ2-3; maybe TRBD1 (6 bases). From germline, CDR1 is KGHSH and CDR2 LQKENI. V dropped 0 bases and J dropped 2 bases, with 12 bases sitting between them. The CDR3 contains 16 residues. The DNA of the CDR3 is TGTGCCAGCTCACCACCTCTGGGGGCGTCCACAGATACGCAGTATTTT. This translates into CASSPPLGASTDTQYF.

The rearrangement links TRBV7-9 to TRBJ2-7, with 13 bases matching TRBD2. CDR3 length equals 15 residues. Unmatched junction bases numbered 5, after V lost 4 bases and J lost 5 bases. Germline V gene lookup returns CDR1 SEHNR and CDR2 FQNEAQ (reference sequence). The CDR3 here is CASSSLTSGGNEQYF. CDR3 nucleotide sequence: TGTGCCAGCAGCTCCTTGACTAGCGGGGGGAACGAGCAGTACTTC.

J is TRBJ2-5 and V is TRBV4-1; 7 positions agree with TRBD1. Germline V gene data show CDR1 as MGHRA and CDR2 as YSYEKL. V gave up 4 bases and J gave up 5 bases; unmatched junction bases: 10. There are 15 residues in the CDR3. CDR3 nucleotide sequence: TGCGCCAGCAGCCGGGGACCTAGGGGGCAGGAGACCCAGTACTTC. It is translated as CASSRGPRGQETQYF.

This chain joins TRBV5-5 and TRBJ1-2; D is uncertain. Germline CDR1 SGHKS, CDR2 YYEKEE (reference sequence). This CDR3 has 16 residues. The germline V and J ends were trimmed by 0 bases and 3 bases, with 15 bases remaining between them. CDR3 DNA: TGTGCCAGCAGCTTGGTCGCGGGCAGCGCCCACTATGGCTACACCTTC. This gives the protein CASSLVAGSAHYGYTF.

The rearrangement joins TRBV12-5 to TRBJ2-1; TRBD2 matches 13 bases. Germline CDR1 and CDR2: LGHNT and FRNRAP. V was clipped by 0 bases and J by 3 bases; unmatched bases: 5. The CDR3 totals 18 residues. As DNA, the CDR3 is TGTGCTAGTGGTTTGGTAGGGACTAGCGGGGCCCTCTACAATGAGCAGTTCTTC. Translated: CASGLVGTSGALYNEQFF.

This clone was observed a few times. The chain couples TRBV7-7 to TRBJ2-3; TRBD2 matches 12 bases. V shed 3 bases, J shed 4 bases, and the junction held 2 bases outside the gene matches. The CDR3 has 15 amino acids. Per the germline V gene, CDR1 is SSHAT and CDR2 is FNYEAQ (reference sequence). DNA of the CDR3: TGTGCCAGCAGCTTTGGACTAGCGGGGTCAGATACGCAGTATTTT. Protein sequence: CASSFGLAGSDTQYF. The whole variable domain, filled in from reference TRBV7-7 and TRBJ2-3, reads GAGVSQSPRYKVTKRGQDVTLRCDPISSHATLYWYQQALGQGPEFLTYFNYEAQPDKSGLPSDRFSAERPEGSISTLTIQRTEQRDSAMYRCASSFGLAGSDTQYFGPGTRLTVL.

This clone was seen more than once but under ten times. The chain is built from TRBV27 and TRBJ1-4, with 10 bases lining up with TRBD1. Trimming at V came to 4 bases and at J to 10 bases, leaving 3 bases not matched to a gene. CDR3 length: 13 residues. Germline CDR1 and CDR2: MNHEY and SMNVEV (reference sequence). CDR3 sequence reads: CASSWDRGGKLFF. CDR3 bases: TGTGCCAGCAGTTGGGACAGGGGTGGAAAACTGTTTTTT. Based on the CDR3 plus reference TRBV27 and TRBJ1-4, the full variable domain is EAQVTQNPRYLITVTGKKLTVTCSQNMNHEYMSWYRQDPGLGLRQIYYSMNVEVTDKGDVPEGYKVSRKEKRNFPLILESPSPNQTSLYFCASSWDRGGKLFFGSGTQLSVL.

In DNA form, the CDR3 reads TGTGCCATCAGTGAGTCGGACAGGGTGATACTAGCAGATACGCAGTATTTT. The encoded protein is CAISESDRVILADTQYF. V and J are TRBV10-3 and TRBJ2-3, with TRBD1 matching 8 bases. This CDR3 comprises 17 residues. CDR1 is ENHRY and CDR2 is SYGVKD in the germline V gene. Trimming cost V 0 bases and J 4 bases; bases outside gene matches: 9.

The chain couples TRBV27 to TRBJ1-6; 7 bases line up with TRBD1. The trim removed 2 bases at V and 13 bases at J, leaving 14 bases unmatched. CDR3 length: 16 amino acids. The germline V gene has CDR1 MNHEY and CDR2 SMNVEV (reference sequence). The CDR3 nucleotides are TGTGCCAGCAGTTTAATCATAGGGGCAGGGGGTTCCCCCCTCCACTTT. Translated: CASSLIIGAGGSPLHF.

This chain connects TRBV5-5 to TRBJ1-6; possible D gene TRBD1, 5 bases. The germline gives CDR1 SGHKS, CDR2 YYEKEE (reference sequence). The CDR3 consists of 16 residues. The ends were cut back, 4 bases at V and 7 bases at J, with 18 bases in the middle. CDR3 bases: TGTGCCAGCAGCCCCTGGGGGAGCGGGGGGAATTCACCCCTCCACTTT. This sequence encodes CASSPWGSGGNSPLHF.

The chain has TRBV7-9 and TRBJ2-5; 10 bases map to TRBD2. The trim removed 5 bases at V and 2 bases at J, leaving 8 bases unmatched. There are 16 residues in the CDR3. Germline-derived CDR1 and CDR2 are SEHNR and FQNEAQ (reference sequence). The CDR3 DNA is TGTGCCAGCAGCCCCCCTAGCGGGGGCACACAAGAGACCCAGTACTTC. Protein product: CASSPPSGGTQETQYF.

This chain links TRBV21-1 with TRBJ2-2; TRBD1, the table's D call, lacks a check against the DNA. TRBV21-1 is classified as a pseudogene. The CDR3 is 15 residues long. The CDR3 DNA sequence: TGTGCCAGCAGTTCCAGGGGATACGACACCGGGGAGCTGTTTTTT. This codes for CASSSRGYDTGELFF.

The rearrangement links TRBV6-4 to TRBJ2-3; 11 bases line up with TRBD2. With 6 bases clipped from V and 0 bases from J, the junction kept 5 bases outside the gene matches. Germline V gene data show CDR1 as MRHNA and CDR2 as SNTAGT. CDR3 length: 16 amino acids. Written as DNA, the CDR3 is TGTGCCAGCAGACGACTAGCGGGGTCAAGCACAGATACGCAGTATTTT. Its protein is CASRRLAGSSTDTQYF.

Of note for this clone: At one of its ends the junction is not consistent with the germline gene, which may arise from a read error. V usage is TRBV19 and J usage is TRBJ2-7; 7 bases line up with TRBD1. Germline V gene sequence: CDR1 LNHDA, CDR2 SQIVND (reference sequence). The CDR3 length is 17 residues. CDR3 DNA sequence: TGTGTCAGTAGCCTAAGCATAAGGACAGGTTCGTTCTACGAGCAGTACTTC. It encodes CVSSLSIRTGSFYEQYF.

The sample holds one count of this clone. V is TRBV9 and J is TRBJ1-1; D is undetermined. The CDR3 covers 15 residues. Trimming stripped 4 bases from V and 0 bases from J, with 13 bases between. Germline CDR1 SGDLS, CDR2 YYNGEE. In nucleotides, the CDR3 is TGTGCCAGCAGCCTTGTCGGAGGTCTGAACACTGAAGCTTTCTTT. This gives the protein CASSLVGGLNTEAFF.

In its sample, this clone was seen once. The chain joins TRBV6-6 to TRBJ1-1; unclear D gene. This CDR3 is 14 amino acids long. Per the germline V gene, CDR1 is MNHNY and CDR2 is SVGAGI (reference sequence). The ends were cut back, 3 bases at V and 1 base at J, with 9 bases in the middle. CDR3 nucleotides: TGTGCCAGCAGTTATCGGGTCGGGAACACTGAAGCTTTCTTT. It translates to CASSYRVGNTEAFF.

The CDR3, as DNA: TGTGCCAGCACCAGGACAGGGGGGAGCAATCAGCCCCAGCATTTT. It codes for CASTRTGGSNQPQHF. The J gene is TRBJ1-5, the V gene TRBV27, with TRBD1 matching 10 bases. Trimming cost V 7 bases and J 1 base; bases outside gene matches: 4. Germline CDR1 MNHEY, CDR2 SMNVEV (reference sequence). CDR3 size: 15 residues.

CDR3 sequence reads: CATSEGDRVNLQPQHF. CDR3 coding DNA: TGTGCCACCAGCGAGGGAGACAGGGTAAATTTACAGCCCCAGCATTTT. The V and J genes are TRBV15 and TRBJ1-5, with TRBD1 matching 7 bases. V was pared by 5 bases and J by 7 bases, with 14 bases of the junction left unmatched. Germline values: CDR1 LNHNV, CDR2 YYDKDF (reference sequence). The length of the CDR3 is 16 residues.

This clone came up once. The V and J genes are TRBV5-1 and TRBJ1-3; no clear D. The CDR3 loop spans 15 amino acids. The V end was cut by 0 bases, the J end by 0 bases, with 7 bases between. The V gene's germline CDR1 is SGHRS and CDR2 YFSETQ. The CDR3 DNA sequence: TGCGCCAGCAGCTTGGGGGCCTCCTCTGGAAACACCATATATTTT. It yields the protein CASSLGASSGNTIYF.

For the CDR3, the DNA is TGTGCCAGTAGTTTCTCGGGGAAAAGGGCCACTGAAGCTTTCTTT. The encoded protein is CASSFSGKRATEAFF. This chain connects TRBV19 to TRBJ1-1; D is uncertain. The CDR3 is 15 residues long. With 5 bases removed from V and 4 bases from J, the gap between germline ends came to 17 bases. In germline, CDR1 is LNHDA, CDR2 SQIVND (reference sequence).

The gene calls are TRBV7-2 and TRBJ2-5; TRBD2 aligns across 9 bases. The CDR3 covers 15 residues. The V gene's germline CDR1 is SGHTA and CDR2 FQGNSA. With 3 bases clipped from V and 5 bases from J, the junction kept 7 bases outside the gene matches. The CDR3 loop reads CASSFTAGGSETQYF. CDR3 sequence (DNA): TGTGCCAGCAGCTTCACGGCGGGGGGGTCGGAGACCCAGTACTTC.

This chain uses TRBV18 with TRBJ2-1; TRBD1 matches at 8 bases. The length of the CDR3 is 15 residues. J gave up 5 bases and V 5 bases, and 8 bases lay outside the gene matches. Germline CDR1 KGHSH, CDR2 LQKENI. CDR3 region: CASSKTGANHNEQFF. The DNA for the CDR3 is TGTGCCAGCTCAAAGACAGGGGCTAACCACAATGAGCAGTTCTTC.

This sequence joins TRBV7-9 and TRBJ1-1; D gene ambiguous. Per germline, CDR1 SEHNR and CDR2 FQNEAQ (reference sequence). Trimming removed 8 bases from V and 4 bases from J, with 14 bases in between. The CDR3 is made up of 13 amino acids. The CDR3 region has the DNA TGTGCCAGCCGGTGGGGTGAGGGCACTGAAGCTTTCTTT. This gives the protein CASRWGEGTEAFF.

The genes are TRBV6-5 and TRBJ2-5; 8 bases align to TRBD1. CDR1 and CDR2 from the germline V gene are MNHEY and SVGAGI. V shed 2 bases, J shed 4 bases, and the junction held 6 bases outside the gene matches. There are 15 residues in the CDR3. The DNA for the CDR3 is TGTGCCAGCAGTTACGGGACAGGTCGATTAGAGACCCAGTACTTC. This encodes CASSYGTGRLETQYF.